This T cell receptor beta chain was captured in a study of cytomegalovirus exposure and HLA in healthy donors. The protocol was immunoSEQ multiplex PCR, while the TCRdb copy is restricted to in-frame clones and leaves out a portion. The data show over 150,000 clones, around 85% seen once. Separation from the 666-subject first cohort characterized the roughly 120-subject validation cohort, to which the donors belonged. Findings of the study overall: There were some public TCRs occurring in many donors, but most TCR sequences were rare. The study recorded 164 TCR beta chains that were cytomegalovirus-associated.

As for this clone: Its matching antigen is unknown.

Germline CDR1 SGHNT, CDR2 YENEEA. The V segment lost 5 bases and the J segment 2 bases; nucleotides outside the gene matches: 8. The CDR3 covers 15 residues. Sequenced input: PBMCs. This clonotype originated in a man aged 18 to 30 in good health and CMV-seropositive. The chain combines TRBV11-3 with TRBJ1-1; 7 bases fit TRBD1. DNA for the CDR3: TGTGCCAGCAGCCCCGGGACAGCGAAAAACACTGAAGCTTTCTTT. It codes for CASSPGTAKNTEAFF.